A single TCR beta chain is shown here with its context. Its cognate antigen has yet to be identified. Base qualities were left out, and no much larger clone turns up one base away. TCR beta chain CDR3 regions were immunosequenced using the ImmunoSEQ Assay (Adaptive Biotechnologies). The original pipeline was this. TCRB rearrangements, read counts, read proportions and gene usage were exported through the ImmunoSEQ Analyzer platform. T-cell clonality was calculated on productive rearrangements as 1 minus Pielou's evenness. Clonal space homeostasis binned clonotypes as rare, small, medium, large or hyperexpanded (0.01 to 1 of the repertoire). TCR productive clonality was compared across immune clusters C1, C2 and C3 using the Wilcoxon rank sum test. Drawn from immuneACCESS, this table holds only the in-frame rearrangements with V and J called that TCRdb kept. Clones are partly lost; checked studies trace under half to an unresolved V gene and leave the rest unexplained. D and trimming come from the DNA, and the V and J calls and clone size come from that table. The sample data list about 700 clones, and 60% to 75% of these were observed just once. Together, the top ten hold about 38% of the sample.

From its cysteine to its phenylalanine, the CDR3 spans 11 amino acids. Only CDR3 DNA remains: 33 bases, in frame from the first base. CDR1 and CDR2 are drawn from the germline V gene (reference sequence): MNHNY, SVGAGI. Trimming at the junction amounts to 5 bases on V and 6 bases on J, and the germline ends lie 6 bases apart. The data are from a study of the immune and genomic landscape of osteosarcoma (dated by TCRdb to about 2020). Concerning the study at large: The overall cohort included 48 pediatric and adult patients with high-grade osteosarcoma, and the median age at diagnosis was 25 to 35 years (range 5-81). The cohort was enriched for poor-risk disease, as unfavorable pathologic response to standard therapy was shown in more than 71% of the cohort and over 65% of the cohort were deceased. Patients in the overall cohort were around 60% male, and more than 70% presented with localized disease at diagnosis. To define immunogenic potential, the study profiled osteosarcoma specimens using whole genome, RNA and T-cell receptor sequencing, along with immunohistochemistry and reverse phase protein arrays. TCR sequencing results were integrated with transcriptome, protein array and immunostaining data to characterize the osteosarcoma immunogenomic landscape. An explanation for the limited clinical activity of immune checkpoint inhibitors in osteosarcoma was sought in the study. A couple of samples from the same tumor site were contributed by each of three patients. General findings and caveats noted by the study authors: Along with the frozen tumor specimens, matched blood was collected from just a couple of patients. About five cases had a single hyperexpanded clone dominating the repertoire, and all had fewer than 100 T-cell clonotypes. Because osteosarcoma is rare and all possible samples were collected, sample size was not determined by any statistical method. Clonality benchmarks came from external normal skin and healthy peripheral blood data rather than matched normal tissue. Although TCR productive clonality was higher in the immune-hot C3 cluster than in the cold C1 cluster, TCR productive clonality was still low overall. Productive TCR clonality was low overall, averaging around 0.097 with a maximum of roughly 0.3, suggesting limited T-cell clonal expansion.

Specimens were post-treatment primary, local recurrence and metastasis tumors from poor-prognosis patients. Frozen resected lung metastases of osteosarcoma were used as metastasis specimens. Sequenced input: metastatic tumor tissue from the lung. Read against the paper, the sample's cell subset or site label means: lung metastasis of osteosarcoma. This receptor was obtained from a boy younger than 18 with osteosarcoma. The age is the age at diagnosis. Recombination connected TRBV6-6 to TRBJ2-3; TRBD2 is possibly the D segment (5 matching bases). For the CDR3, the sequence is CASSREDTQYF. Read as DNA, the sequence is TGTGCCAGCAGTAGGGAGGATACGCAGTATTTT.